The clone carrying this TCR beta chain has a handful of counts. Its antigen is not identified. The CDR3 length is 14 residues. Germline trimming cut 5 bases from V and 11 bases from J; bases unmatched to any gene: 11. CDR1 and CDR2 (germline): SGHTA, FQGTGA. The entry originates in a study of CD8 T cells in ankylosing spondylitis. TCRdb reanalysed the 5' RACE reads using MiXCR and keeps one entry per CDR3 protein. In the table there are under 200,000 distinct CDR3 sequences, roughly 13% of which are singletons. Overall study findings and caveats: Reports say disease-linked clones showed up significantly more in matched ankylosing spondylitis synovial fluid.

Sequencing was performed on blood, either unsorted or a sorted T cell fraction (not recorded which). The rearrangement uses TRBV7-3 and TRBJ1-1; 10 nucleotides match TRBD1. The clonotype originates from a female donor with ankylosing spondylitis or in good health (not recorded which). CDR3 protein: CASSPGQGTSSAFF. The CDR3 DNA is TGTGCCAGCAGCCCGGGACAGGGGACCTCCTCCGCTTTCTTT.